The rows below give T cell receptor beta chains drawn from one sample of a study of cytomegalovirus exposure and HLA in healthy donors. Clones were sequenced by immunoSEQ multiplex PCR, and TCRdb holds only the in-frame ones, with some missing. Here the sample spans around 150,000 clones, more than 75% being singletons. Sequenced input: PBMCs. These receptors all stem from a human donor in good health. Both conserved end residues are part of each CDR3. D genes are given only for firm matches. A row's size may be missing; if present it is once, few, many or a size class.

abundance: -; d_gene: TRBD1; v_gene: TRBV28; j_gene: TRBJ2-7; CDR3nt: TGTGCCAGCAGTCGGTTAGGGACAGGGAGAGGGGAGCAGTACTTC; CDR3aa: CASSRLGTGRGEQYF
abundance: -; d_gene: TRBD2; v_gene: TRBV7-9; j_gene: TRBJ2-2; CDR3nt: TGTGCCAGCAGCTTAGGACCCTCACTAGCGGGGGCGAACACCGGGGAGCTGTTTTTT; CDR3aa: CASSLGPSLAGANTGELFF
abundance: -; d_gene: TRBD2; v_gene: TRBV4-2; j_gene: TRBJ2-3; CDR3nt: TGTGCCAGCAGCAGAAAACGCGGGGGGACAGATACGCAGTATTTT; CDR3aa: CASSRKRGGTDTQYF
abundance: -; d_gene: -; v_gene: TRBV2; j_gene: TRBJ2-1; CDR3nt: TGTGCCAGCGACAGAACTCTCAAGCAGTTCTTC; CDR3aa: CASDRTLKQFF
abundance: -; d_gene: -; v_gene: TRBV6-1; j_gene: TRBJ1-3; CDR3nt: TGTGCCAGCAGTGAAGCGCCGGGTCAGCCCTCCTCTGGAAACACCATATATTTT; CDR3aa: CASSEAPGQPSSGNTIYF
abundance: -; d_gene: TRBD1; v_gene: TRBV30; j_gene: TRBJ1-4; CDR3nt: TGTGCCTGGAGCAGGGGGCTCGGGGGTGAAAAACTGTTTTTT; CDR3aa: CAWSRGLGGEKLFF
abundance: -; d_gene: -; v_gene: TRBV25-1; j_gene: TRBJ2-7; CDR3nt: TGTGCCAGTAGTCCCGGGGTAGACTCCTACGAGCAGTACTTC; CDR3aa: CASSPGVDSYEQYF
abundance: -; d_gene: -; v_gene: TRBV6-1; j_gene: TRBJ2-2; CDR3nt: TGTGCCAGCAGTGAAGCGCTTCAAGGGGTAGGGGGTAACACCGGGGAGCTGTTTTTT; CDR3aa: CASSEALQGVGGNTGELFF
abundance: -; d_gene: -; v_gene: TRBV13; j_gene: TRBJ2-7; CDR3nt: TGTGCCAGCAGCTTAGGACAGGGTGTCTACGAGCAGTACTTC; CDR3aa: CASSLGQGVYEQYF
abundance: -; d_gene: TRBD2; v_gene: TRBV7-9; j_gene: TRBJ2-4; CDR3nt: TGTTCCAGCAGCAGTGAGTCCGGGACTAGCCGGAGGAATTCAAACATTCAGTACTTC; CDR3aa: CSSSSESGTSRRNSNIQYF
abundance: -; d_gene: TRBD2; v_gene: TRBV7-9; j_gene: TRBJ2-3; CDR3nt: TGTGCCAGCAGCTTAGATAGCGGGAGCAGGGTTACCACAGATACGCAGTATTTT; CDR3aa: CASSLDSGSRVTTDTQYF
abundance: -; d_gene: -; v_gene: TRBV25-1; j_gene: TRBJ1-2; CDR3nt: TGTGCCAGCAGTGATTACGGGGGGCGAGCTAACTATGGCTACACCTTC; CDR3aa: CASSDYGGRANYGYTF
abundance: -; d_gene: -; v_gene: TRBV29-1; j_gene: TRBJ2-5; CDR3nt: TGCAGCGTCGCTCCAGGTGTTGAGACCCAGTACTTC; CDR3aa: CSVAPGVETQYF
abundance: -; d_gene: TRBD2; v_gene: TRBV7-2; j_gene: TRBJ2-7; CDR3nt: TGTGCCAGCAACCCGACTAGCGGGGGGTCTCGTGAGCAGTACTTC; CDR3aa: CASNPTSGGSREQYF
abundance: -; d_gene: -; v_gene: TRBV6-5; j_gene: TRBJ2-7; CDR3nt: TGTGCCAGCAGTCGGACCCCCCGGGGCTACGAGCAGTACTTC; CDR3aa: CASSRTPRGYEQYF
abundance: -; d_gene: TRBD1; v_gene: TRBV6-5; j_gene: TRBJ1-1; CDR3nt: TGTGCCAGCAGTCTACAGGGGATGAACACTGAAGCTTTCTTT; CDR3aa: CASSLQGMNTEAFF
abundance: -; d_gene: TRBD1; v_gene: TRBV19; j_gene: TRBJ1-1; CDR3nt: TGTGCCAGTGAGGCCGGGACAGGGGGCCTCACTGAAGCTTTCTTT; CDR3aa: CASEAGTGGLTEAFF
abundance: once; d_gene: -; v_gene: TRBV2; j_gene: TRBJ2-3; CDR3nt: TGTGCCAGCACCACCAGGGCAGATACGCAGTATTTT; CDR3aa: CASTTRADTQYF
abundance: -; d_gene: -; v_gene: TRBV30; j_gene: TRBJ2-2; CDR3nt: TGTGCCTGGTCACCACGGGGGGAGCTGTTTTTT; CDR3aa: CAWSPRGELFF
abundance: -; d_gene: -; v_gene: TRBV2; j_gene: TRBJ1-5; CDR3nt: TGTGCCAGCAGTAACAGGGATAGCAATCAGCCCCAGCATTTT; CDR3aa: CASSNRDSNQPQHF
abundance: -; d_gene: TRBD1; v_gene: TRBV13; j_gene: TRBJ1-1; CDR3nt: TGTGCCAGCAGCCCCAGACAGGGGATGGTGACTGAAGCTTTCTTT; CDR3aa: CASSPRQGMVTEAFF
abundance: -; d_gene: -; v_gene: TRBV11-3; j_gene: TRBJ2-1; CDR3nt: TGTGCCAGCAGCTTAGGGGAGAATGAGCAGTTCTTC; CDR3aa: CASSLGENEQFF
abundance: few; d_gene: -; v_gene: TRBV4-1; j_gene: TRBJ2-7; CDR3nt: TGCGCCAGCAGCCAAGCCAGGGGGGACTACGAGCAGTACTTC; CDR3aa: CASSQARGDYEQYF
abundance: few; d_gene: -; v_gene: TRBV28; j_gene: TRBJ1-2; CDR3nt: TGTGCCAGCAGTTTATTGTTGGGGCCCAACACTAACTATGGCTACACCTTC; CDR3aa: CASSLLLGPNTNYGYTF
abundance: -; d_gene: TRBD1; v_gene: TRBV12-5; j_gene: TRBJ2-3; CDR3nt: TGTGCTAGTGGGGACCCCCAGCCGGGACAGGGGGTGGATACGCAGTATTTT; CDR3aa: CASGDPQPGQGVDTQYF
abundance: few; d_gene: TRBD2; v_gene: TRBV9; j_gene: TRBJ2-3; CDR3nt: TGTGCCAGCAGCGTAGAGGGCGGGGGGGGCACAGATACGCAGTATTTT; CDR3aa: CASSVEGGGGTDTQYF
abundance: -; d_gene: -; v_gene: TRBV7-7; j_gene: TRBJ2-6; CDR3nt: TGTGCTAGCAGCTCGACAGGTCCCTGCTCTGGGGCCAACGTCCTGACTTTC; CDR3aa: CASSSTGPCSGANVLTF
abundance: -; d_gene: TRBD2; v_gene: TRBV5-1; j_gene: TRBJ2-2; CDR3nt: TGCGCCAGCAGCTCTGGACTAGCGGGAGGAACCGGGGAGCTGTTTTTT; CDR3aa: CASSSGLAGGTGELFF
abundance: -; d_gene: TRBD1; v_gene: TRBV14; j_gene: TRBJ1-1; CDR3nt: TGTGCCAGCAGCCAAGTGAAGGGGGCGAGCACTGAAGCTTTCTTT; CDR3aa: CASSQVKGASTEAFF
abundance: -; d_gene: TRBD1; v_gene: TRBV19; j_gene: TRBJ1-5; CDR3nt: TGTGCCAGTAGCAGGGACAGGGGAGGAAATCAGCCCCAGCATTTT; CDR3aa: CASSRDRGGNQPQHF
abundance: once; d_gene: TRBD2; v_gene: TRBV6-5; j_gene: TRBJ2-7; CDR3nt: TGTGCCAGCAAACTAGCGGGAGCTTCCCACGAGCAGTACTTC; CDR3aa: CASKLAGASHEQYF
abundance: -; d_gene: TRBD1; v_gene: TRBV30; j_gene: TRBJ1-6; CDR3nt: TGTGCCTGGAGTCATGTGGGGGGGACAGGGGGGACACCCCTCCACTTT; CDR3aa: CAWSHVGGTGGTPLHF